The following is a TCR beta chain sequence with its context. The data originate from a study of blood T cell repertoires in COVID-19. Turning to the study itself: T cells, B-cell-depleted T cells, or PBMCs supplied cDNA or gDNA.

Self-reported history from a screening survey and questionnaire set each donor's cohort. Recovery meant two consecutive negative NP/OP PCR tests, professional clearance, or resolved symptoms. Clones were sequenced by immunoSEQ multiplex PCR, and TCRdb holds only the in-frame ones, with some missing. The data contain some 320,000 clones, roughly 90% of them singletons. The CDR3 is 16 residues long. Sequencing was carried out using PBMCs or T cells enriched from blood (not recorded which). The receptor comes from a man aged 55 to 70 who had recovered from COVID-19. The V and J genes are TRBV12-2 and TRBJ1-5. TRBV12-2 is a pseudogene. CDR3 loop: CASRLVGGDSNQPQHF. DNA for the CDR3: TGTGCAAGTCGCTTAGTAGGCGGGGATAGCAATCAGCCCCAGCATTTT.